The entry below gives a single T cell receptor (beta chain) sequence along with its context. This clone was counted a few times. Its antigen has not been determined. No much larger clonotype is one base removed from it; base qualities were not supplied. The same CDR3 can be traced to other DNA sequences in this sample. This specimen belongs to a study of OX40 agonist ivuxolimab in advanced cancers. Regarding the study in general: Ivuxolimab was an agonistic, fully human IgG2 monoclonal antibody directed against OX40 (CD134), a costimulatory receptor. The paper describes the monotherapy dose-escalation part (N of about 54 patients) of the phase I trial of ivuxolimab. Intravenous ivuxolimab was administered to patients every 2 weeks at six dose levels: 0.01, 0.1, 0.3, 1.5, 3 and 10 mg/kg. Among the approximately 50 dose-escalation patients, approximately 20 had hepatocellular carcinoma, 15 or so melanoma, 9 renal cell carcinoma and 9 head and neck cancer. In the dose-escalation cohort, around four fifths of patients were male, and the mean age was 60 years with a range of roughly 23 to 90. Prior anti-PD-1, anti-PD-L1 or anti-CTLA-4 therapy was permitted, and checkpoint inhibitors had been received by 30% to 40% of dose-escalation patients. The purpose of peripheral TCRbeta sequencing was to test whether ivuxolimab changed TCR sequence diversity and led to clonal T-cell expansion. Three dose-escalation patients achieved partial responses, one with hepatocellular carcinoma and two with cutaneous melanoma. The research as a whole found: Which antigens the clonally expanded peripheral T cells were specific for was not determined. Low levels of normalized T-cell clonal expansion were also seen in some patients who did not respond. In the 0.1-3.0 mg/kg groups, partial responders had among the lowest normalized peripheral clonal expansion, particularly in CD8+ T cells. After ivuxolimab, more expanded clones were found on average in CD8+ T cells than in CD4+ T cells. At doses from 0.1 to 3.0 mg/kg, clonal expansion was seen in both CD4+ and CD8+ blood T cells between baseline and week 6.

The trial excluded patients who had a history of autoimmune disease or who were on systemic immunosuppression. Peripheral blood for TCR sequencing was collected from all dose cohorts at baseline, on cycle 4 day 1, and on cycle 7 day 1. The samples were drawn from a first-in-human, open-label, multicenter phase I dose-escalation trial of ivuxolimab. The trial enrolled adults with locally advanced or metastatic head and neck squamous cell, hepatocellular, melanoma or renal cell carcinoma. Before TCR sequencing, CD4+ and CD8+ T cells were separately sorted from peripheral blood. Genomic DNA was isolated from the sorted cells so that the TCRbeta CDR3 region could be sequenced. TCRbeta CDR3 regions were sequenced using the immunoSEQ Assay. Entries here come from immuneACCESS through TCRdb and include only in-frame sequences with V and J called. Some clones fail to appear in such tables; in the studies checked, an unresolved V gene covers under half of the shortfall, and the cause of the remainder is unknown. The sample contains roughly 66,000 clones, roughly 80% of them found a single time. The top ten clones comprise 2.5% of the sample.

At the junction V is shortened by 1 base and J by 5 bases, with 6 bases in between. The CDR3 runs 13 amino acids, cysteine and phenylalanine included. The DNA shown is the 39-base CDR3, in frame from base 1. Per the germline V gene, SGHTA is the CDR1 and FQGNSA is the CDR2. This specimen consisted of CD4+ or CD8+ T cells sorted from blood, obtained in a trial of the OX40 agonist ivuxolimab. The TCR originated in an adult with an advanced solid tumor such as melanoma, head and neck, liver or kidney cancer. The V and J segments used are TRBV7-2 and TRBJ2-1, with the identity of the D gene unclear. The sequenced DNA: TGTGCCAGCAGCTTAGGACCCAACAATGAGCAGTTCTTC. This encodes CASSLGPNNEQFF.